A selection of T cell receptor beta chains follows, all from one sample in a study of T-cell memory formation after mild COVID-19. TCRdb re-analysed the 5' RACE reads in MiXCR, keeping a single row per CDR3 protein. Altogether about 350,000 distinct CDR3 sequences are present, approximately 14% being singletons, with the ten largest covering 22%. Sequenced: PBMCs or a T cell subset sorted from them (not recorded which). These receptors were obtained from a man younger than 35 who had mild COVID-19 (a few samples of this study predate the infection). Cell type and time point are not known. Both conserved end residues are part of each CDR3. Size is stated for part of the rows, as once, few or many counts, or as a class when the clone is expanded.

v_gene	abundance	j_gene	len	CDR3aa
TRBV29-1	few	TRBJ2-2	15	CSVGIAGTNTGELFF
TRBV7-6	many	TRBJ2-3	15	CASSAGPGGTDTQYF
TRBV7-8	few	TRBJ1-2	13	CASRPDSDYGYTF
TRBV2	few	TRBJ2-1	15	CASSARTGGYNEQFF
TRBV4-3	.	TRBJ2-7	15	CASSHRLGRGYEQYF
TRBV5-1	many	TRBJ1-3	14	CASTPGTAEGTIYF
TRBV7-9	few	TRBJ2-1	14	CASSPTDGYNEQFF
TRBV6-2/TRBV6-3	.	TRBJ2-1	16	CASSYSLAGGPDEQFF
TRBV7-9	few	TRBJ1-2	13	CASSPDGLYGYTF
TRBV19	.	TRBJ1-2	13	CASSIRGRYGYTF
TRBV7-3	few	TRBJ2-6	19	CASSLRGQVGYSGANVLTF
TRBV7-8	few	TRBJ1-2	14	CASSLTGSDYGYTF
TRBV19	few	TRBJ1-5	15	CASSIDHTLKQPQHF
TRBV4-3	.	TRBJ2-2	17	CASSRTTSGGAGGELFF
TRBV19	few	TRBJ2-7	14	CATKTGDLSYEQYF
TRBV5-1	few	TRBJ2-6	15	CASSLISSGANVLTF
TRBV7-6	.	TRBJ1-1	16	CASSFAPGQGGSEAFF
TRBV20-1	.	TRBJ2-3	16	CSARDFRLAGARLQYF
TRBV29-1	.	TRBJ2-7	12	CSVEQGAYEQYF
TRBV7-2	.	TRBJ2-3	14	CASSFTGGQDTQYF
TRBV7-2	.	TRBJ2-7	14	CASSLASRQDEQYF
TRBV6-5	few	TRBJ2-1	14	CASGRDASYNEQFF
TRBV5-1	few	TRBJ2-2	14	CASTPQGGTGELFF
TRBV12-3/TRBV12-4	few	TRBJ2-1	12	CASTTGPHEQFF
TRBV20-1	.	TRBJ2-3	16	CSTRAGGPLSTDTQYF
TRBV20-1	few	TRBJ1-6	15	CSAVDSSSYNSPLHF
TRBV12-3/TRBV12-4	few	TRBJ1-5	14	CASSPQGSFRSQHF
TRBV7-2	few	TRBJ1-1	15	CASSSLWTGDTEAFF
TRBV5-1	many	TRBJ1-3	13	CASSTDIGNTIYF
TRBV24-1	.	TRBJ2-2	16	CATSDPGRGYNGELFF
TRBV5-1	few	TRBJ1-2	14	CASSLAVQGHGYTF
TRBV11-2	.	TRBJ2-2	15	CASSIREWWTGELFF
TRBV20-1	few	TRBJ2-3	13	CSAAGGRADTQYF